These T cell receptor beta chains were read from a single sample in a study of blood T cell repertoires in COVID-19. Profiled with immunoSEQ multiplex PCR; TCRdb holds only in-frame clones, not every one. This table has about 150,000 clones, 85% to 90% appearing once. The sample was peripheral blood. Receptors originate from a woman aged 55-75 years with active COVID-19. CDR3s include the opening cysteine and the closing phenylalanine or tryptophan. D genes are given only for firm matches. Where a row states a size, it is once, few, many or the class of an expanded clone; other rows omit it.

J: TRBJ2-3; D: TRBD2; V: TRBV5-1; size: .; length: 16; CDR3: CASSLRGRASTDTQYF; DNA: TGCGCCAGCAGCTTACGCGGGAGGGCCAGTACAGATACGCAGTATTTT
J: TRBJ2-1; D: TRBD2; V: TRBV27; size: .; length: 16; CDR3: CASSSTGLAGGNEQFF; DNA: TGTGCCAGCAGTTCGACGGGACTAGCGGGAGGAAATGAGCAGTTCTTC
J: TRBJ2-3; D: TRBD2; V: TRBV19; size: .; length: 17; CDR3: CASSMKTSGRSTDTQYF; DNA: TGTGCCAGTAGTATGAAGACTAGCGGGAGAAGCACAGATACGCAGTATTTT
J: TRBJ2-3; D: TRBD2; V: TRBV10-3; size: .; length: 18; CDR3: CAPKRRGLAGGLADTQYF; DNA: TGTGCCCCTAAACGGAGAGGCTTAGCGGGAGGATTGGCAGATACGCAGTATTTT
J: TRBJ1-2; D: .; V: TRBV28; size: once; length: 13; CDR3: CASSLSQLYGYTF; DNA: TGTGCCAGCAGTTTATCGCAACTCTATGGCTACACCTTC
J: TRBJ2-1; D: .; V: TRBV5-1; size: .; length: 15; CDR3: CASSLAVLNHNEQFF; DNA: TGCGCCAGCAGCTTGGCGGTACTCAACCACAATGAGCAGTTCTTC
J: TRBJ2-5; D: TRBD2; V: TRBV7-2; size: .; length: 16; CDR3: CASSLSGTSGSKTQYF; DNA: TGTGCCAGCAGCTTATCCGGGACTAGCGGGAGTAAGACCCAGTACTTC
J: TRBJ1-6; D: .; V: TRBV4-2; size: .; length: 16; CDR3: CASSYTTGSYNSPLHF; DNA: TGTGCCAGCAGTTACACGACAGGCTCCTATAATTCACCCCTCCACTTT
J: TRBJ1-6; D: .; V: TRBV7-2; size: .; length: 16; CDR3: CASSLVGGQGGSPLHF; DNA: TGTGCCAGCAGCTTAGTTGGCGGTCAGGGTGGGTCACCCCTCCACTTT
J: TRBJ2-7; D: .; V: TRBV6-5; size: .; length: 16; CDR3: CASSYSSQGGAYEQYF; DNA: TGTGCCAGCAGTTACTCTTCTCAGGGGGGAGCCTACGAGCAGTACTTC
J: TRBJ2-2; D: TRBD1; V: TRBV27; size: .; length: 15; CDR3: CASSLPSGGSGELFF; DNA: TGTGCCAGCAGTTTACCGTCAGGGGGCTCCGGGGAGCTGTTTTTT
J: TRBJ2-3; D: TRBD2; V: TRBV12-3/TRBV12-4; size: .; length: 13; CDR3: CASRRGGADTQYF; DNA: TGTGCCAGCAGGCGGGGGGGCGCAGATACGCAGTATTTT
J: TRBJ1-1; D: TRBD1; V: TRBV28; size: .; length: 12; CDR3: CASSLWTGQAFF; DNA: TGCGCCAGCAGTTTATGGACAGGGCAAGCTTTCTTT
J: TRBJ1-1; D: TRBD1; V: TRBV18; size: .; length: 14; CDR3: CASSLTGTGGPAFF; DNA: TGTGCCAGCTCACTCACCGGGACAGGGGGGCCAGCTTTCTTT
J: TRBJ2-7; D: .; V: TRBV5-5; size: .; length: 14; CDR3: CASSLPGKGYEQYF; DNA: TGTGCCAGCAGCTTACCAGGGAAGGGCTACGAGCAGTACTTC
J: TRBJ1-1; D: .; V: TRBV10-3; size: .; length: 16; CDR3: CAISESGGIGGTEAFF; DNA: TGTGCCATCAGTGAGTCGGGGGGGATTGGTGGCACTGAAGCTTTCTTT
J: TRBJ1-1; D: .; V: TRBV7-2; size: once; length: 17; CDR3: CASSLVGAGVGTTEAFF; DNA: TGTGCCAGCAGCTTAGTTGGGGCAGGGGTGGGGACCACTGAAGCTTTCTTT
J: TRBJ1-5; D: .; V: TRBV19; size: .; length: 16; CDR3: CASSPSRAGGNQPQHF; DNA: TGTGCCAGTAGTCCGTCCCGGGCCGGGGGTAATCAGCCCCAGCATTTT
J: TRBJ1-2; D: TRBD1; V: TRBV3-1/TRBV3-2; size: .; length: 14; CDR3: CASSQNRGHGGYTF; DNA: TGTGCCAGCAGCCAAAACAGGGGGCATGGTGGCTACACCTTC
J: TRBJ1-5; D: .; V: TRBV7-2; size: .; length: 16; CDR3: CASSLSPAGVGQPQHF; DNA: TGTGCCAGCAGCCTCAGCCCGGCAGGGGTCGGTCAGCCCCAGCATTTT
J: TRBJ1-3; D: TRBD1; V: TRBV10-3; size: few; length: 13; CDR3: CANGQGGGNTIYF; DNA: TGTGCCAACGGACAGGGTGGCGGAAACACCATATATTTT
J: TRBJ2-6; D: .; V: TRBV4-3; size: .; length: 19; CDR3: CASSQDTGPPLSGANVLTF; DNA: TGCGCCAGCAGCCAAGACACAGGGCCTCCGCTCTCTGGGGCCAACGTCCTGACTTTC
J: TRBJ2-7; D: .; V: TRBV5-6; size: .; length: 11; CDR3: CASSFSSEQYF; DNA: TGTGCCAGCAGCTTTTCCTCCGAGCAGTACTTC
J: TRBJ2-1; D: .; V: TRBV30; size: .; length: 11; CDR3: CAAGSYNEQFF; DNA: TGTGCGGCGGGCTCCTACAATGAGCAGTTCTTC
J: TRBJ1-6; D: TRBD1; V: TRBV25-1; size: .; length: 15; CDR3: CASSEPQGNNSPLHF; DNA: TGTGCCAGCAGTGAACCACAGGGGAATAATTCACCCCTCCACTTT
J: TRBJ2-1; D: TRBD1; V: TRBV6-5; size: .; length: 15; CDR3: CASSYSGDSYNEQFF; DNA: TGTGCCAGCAGTTACTCGGGGGACAGCTACAATGAGCAGTTCTTC
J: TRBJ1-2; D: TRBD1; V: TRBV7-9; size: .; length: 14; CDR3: CARLGTGVFYGYTF; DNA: TGTGCCAGACTGGGGACAGGGGTCTTCTATGGCTACACCTTC
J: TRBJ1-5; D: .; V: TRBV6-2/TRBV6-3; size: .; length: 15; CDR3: CASSYARAGSQPQHF; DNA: TGTGCCAGCAGTTACGCCAGGGCTGGAAGTCAGCCCCAGCATTTT
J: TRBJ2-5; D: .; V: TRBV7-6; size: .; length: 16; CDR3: CASSPGEGRGQETQYF; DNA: TGTGCCAGCAGCCCAGGGGAGGGAAGGGGTCAAGAGACCCAGTACTTC
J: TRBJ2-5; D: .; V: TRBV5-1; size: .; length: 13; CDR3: CASSPSGTETQYF; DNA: TGCGCCAGCAGCCCATCCGGTACAGAGACCCAGTACTTC
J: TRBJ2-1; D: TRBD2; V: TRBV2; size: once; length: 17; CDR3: CASSTSPSGLSGNEQFF; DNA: TGTGCCAGCAGTACCTCCCCTAGCGGCCTGTCAGGCAATGAGCAGTTCTTC
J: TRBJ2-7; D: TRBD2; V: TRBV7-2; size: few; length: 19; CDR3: CASSLGVAGGPRFAYEQYF; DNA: TGTGCCAGCAGCTTAGGGGTAGCGGGAGGGCCGCGGTTTGCCTACGAGCAGTACTTC
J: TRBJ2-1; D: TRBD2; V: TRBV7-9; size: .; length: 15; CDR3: CASSYTTSGSNEQFF; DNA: TGTGCCAGCAGCTACACGACTAGCGGGAGCAATGAGCAGTTCTTC
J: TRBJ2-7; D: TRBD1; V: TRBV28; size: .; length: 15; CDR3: CASSQGTGYVYEQYF; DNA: TGTGCCAGCAGTCAGGGGACAGGGTATGTCTACGAGCAGTACTTC
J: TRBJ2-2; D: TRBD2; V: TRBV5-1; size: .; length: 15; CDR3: CASSLGGRTTGELFF; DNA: TGCGCCAGCAGCCTAGGCGGGAGGACGACCGGGGAGCTGTTTTTT
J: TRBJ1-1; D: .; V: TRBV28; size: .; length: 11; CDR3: CASRINTEAFF; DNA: TGTGCCAGCAGAATAAACACTGAAGCTTTCTTT
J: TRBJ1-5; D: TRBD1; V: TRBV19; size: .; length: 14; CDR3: CASSGTGVGQPQHF; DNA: TGTGCCAGTAGTGGTACAGGGGTGGGTCAGCCCCAGCATTTT
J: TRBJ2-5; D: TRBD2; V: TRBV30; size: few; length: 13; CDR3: CAWSWRELETQYF; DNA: TGTGCCTGGAGTTGGCGGGAGCTGGAGACCCAGTACTTC
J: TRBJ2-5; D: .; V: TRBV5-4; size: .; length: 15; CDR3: CASSLATAGQETQYF; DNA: TGTGCCAGCAGCTTGGCCACGGCGGGACAAGAGACCCAGTACTTC
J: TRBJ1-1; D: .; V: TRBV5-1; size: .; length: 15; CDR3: CASSLQTGSNTEAFF; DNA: TGCGCCAGCAGCTTGCAGACGGGGTCGAACACTGAAGCTTTCTTT
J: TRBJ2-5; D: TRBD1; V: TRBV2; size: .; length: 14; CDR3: CASSADRGEETQYF; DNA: TGTGCCAGCAGCGCCGACAGGGGAGAAGAGACCCAGTACTTC
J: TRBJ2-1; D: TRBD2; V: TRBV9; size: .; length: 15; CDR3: CASSTLGGSYNEQFF; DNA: TGTGCCAGCAGCACCTTGGGCGGGAGTTACAATGAGCAGTTCTTC
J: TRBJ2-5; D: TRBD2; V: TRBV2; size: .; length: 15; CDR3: CASKLAEDGWETQYF; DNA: TGTGCCAGCAAACTAGCGGAGGACGGTTGGGAGACCCAGTACTTC
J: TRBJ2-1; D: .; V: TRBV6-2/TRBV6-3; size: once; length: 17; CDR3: CASSYEAAKSSYNEQFF; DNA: TGTGCCAGCAGTTACGAAGCCGCCAAGAGCTCCTACAATGAGCAGTTCTTC
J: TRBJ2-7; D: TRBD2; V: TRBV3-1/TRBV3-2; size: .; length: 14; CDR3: CASSQLGLAGEQYF; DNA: TGTGCCAGCAGCCAGCTTGGACTAGCGGGCGAGCAGTACTTC
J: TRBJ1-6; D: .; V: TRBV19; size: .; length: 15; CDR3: CASSTGARINSPLHF; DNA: TGTGCCAGTAGTACAGGGGCGCGAATTAATTCACCCCTCCACTTT
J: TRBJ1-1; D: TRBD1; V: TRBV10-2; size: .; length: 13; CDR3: CASARTGNTEAFF; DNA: TGCGCCAGCGCGAGGACAGGGAACACTGAAGCTTTCTTT
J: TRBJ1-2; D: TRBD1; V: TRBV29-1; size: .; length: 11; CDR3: CSVQGVYGYTF; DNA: TGCAGCGTCCAGGGGGTCTATGGCTACACCTTC
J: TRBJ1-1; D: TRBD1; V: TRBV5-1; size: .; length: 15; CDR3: CASSSIPGQGTEAFF; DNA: TGCGCCAGCAGCTCCATACCGGGACAGGGGACTGAAGCTTTCTTT